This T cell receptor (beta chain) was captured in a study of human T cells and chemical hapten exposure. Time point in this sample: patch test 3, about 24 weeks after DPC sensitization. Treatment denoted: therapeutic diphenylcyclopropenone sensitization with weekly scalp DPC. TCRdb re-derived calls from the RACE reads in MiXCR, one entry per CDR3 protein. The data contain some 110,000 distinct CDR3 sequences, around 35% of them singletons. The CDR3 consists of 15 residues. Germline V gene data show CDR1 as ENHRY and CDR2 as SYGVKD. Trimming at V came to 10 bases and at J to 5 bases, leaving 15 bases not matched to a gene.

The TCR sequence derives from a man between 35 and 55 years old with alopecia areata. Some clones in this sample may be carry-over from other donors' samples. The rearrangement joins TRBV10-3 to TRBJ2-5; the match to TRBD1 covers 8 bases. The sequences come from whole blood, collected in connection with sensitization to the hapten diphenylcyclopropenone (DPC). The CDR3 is CATDPTGAFGETQYF. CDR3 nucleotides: TGTGCCACCGATCCGACAGGGGCTTTCGGGGAGACCCAGTACTTC.